The 14 T cell receptor beta chains in this list originate from one sample, sequenced in a study of blood T cell repertoires in COVID-19. Sequencing was performed with immunoSEQ multiplex PCR; in TCRdb, only in-frame clones are kept and a portion is missing. The sample includes approximately 300,000 clones, roughly 90% of them seen just once. Source material: PBMCs or T cells enriched from blood (not recorded which). All receptors derive from a woman younger than 45 who had recovered from COVID-19.

The chain has TRBV27 and TRBJ2-7; perhaps TRBD1 as D (6 bases). With 6 bases removed from V and 4 bases from J, the gap between germline ends came to 16 bases. This CDR3 has 14 residues. The V gene's germline CDR1 is MNHEY and CDR2 SMNVEV (reference sequence). CDR3 nucleotides: TGTGCCAGCAGACAAACAGGGCGCACGTACGAGCAGTACTTC. This encodes CASRQTGRTYEQYF.

V gene TRBV29-1 combines with J gene TRBJ2-1; TRBD2 aligns across 15 bases. With 5 bases clipped from V and 10 bases from J, the junction kept 12 bases outside the gene matches. Germline CDR1 is SQVTM and CDR2 is ANQGSEA. The CDR3 runs to 16 residues. In nucleotides, the CDR3 is TGCAGCGTTTTCCCCGGACTAGCGGGAGGGCCCGGGGAGCAGTTCTTC. It yields the protein CSVFPGLAGGPGEQFF.

The chain combines TRBV7-9 with TRBJ1-2; possibly TRBD1 for D (6 bases). This CDR3 region has 15 residues. V lost 11 bases and J lost 3, with 22 bases in between. CDR1 and CDR2 (germline): SEHNR, FQNEAQ (reference sequence). The CDR3 region has the DNA TGTGCCGGCCTTCCACTCACAGGGAAGCACTATGGCTACACCTTC. Its translation: CAGLPLTGKHYGYTF. Full variable domain (outside the CDR3, taken from reference TRBV7-9 and TRBJ1-2): DTGVSQNPRHKITKRGQNVTFRCDPISEHNRLYWYRQTLGQGPEFLTYFQNEAQLEKSRLLSDRFSAERPKGSFSTLEIQRTEQGDSAMYLCAGLPLTGKHYGYTFGSGTRLTVV.

This clone has more than one count but fewer than ten. The genes are TRBV11-2 and TRBJ1-1, with 7 bases lining up with TRBD1. Germline values: CDR1 SGHAT, CDR2 FQNNGV. This CDR3 has 15 amino acids. Unmatched junction bases numbered 5, after V lost 0 bases and J lost 4 bases. The CDR3 spells CASSLERGPGTEAFF. The DNA of the CDR3 is TGTGCCAGCAGCTTAGAAAGGGGGCCCGGCACTGAAGCTTTCTTT.

This clone was seen a single time. V is TRBV5-4 and J is TRBJ2-7, with a tentative D call TRBD2 (6 bases). V gave up 7 bases and J gave up 2 bases, with 10 bases separating them. This CDR3 contains 12 residues. CDR1 and CDR2 (germline): SGHNT, YYREEE (reference sequence). CDR3 in amino acids: CASRDFTYEQYF. Written as DNA, the CDR3 is TGTGCCAGCCGGGACTTCACCTACGAGCAGTACTTC.

This clone was seen a single time. The chain couples TRBV7-2 to TRBJ2-7, with TRBD2 identical over 7 bases. V lost 0 bases to trimming and J lost 3 bases; unmatched junction nucleotides: 11. The CDR3 contains 17 residues. Germline assignment: CDR1 SGHTA and CDR2 FQGNSA. CDR3 in amino acids: CASSLALAENVFYEQYF. The CDR3 nucleotides are TGTGCCAGCAGCTTAGCGCTAGCGGAGAATGTGTTCTACGAGCAGTACTTC.

The chain links TRBV27 to TRBJ2-5; D perhaps matches TRBD2 (6 bases). The CDR3 runs 13 residues. Germline CDR1 MNHEY, CDR2 SMNVEV (reference sequence). V was pared by 7 bases and J by 3 bases, with 12 bases between. CDR3 protein: CASTPREEETQYF. The CDR3 nucleotides read TGTGCCAGCACCCCCAGGGAGGAAGAGACCCAGTACTTC.

The chain uses TRBV7-9 and TRBJ2-5, with a weak D call TRBD2 (6 bases). The V gene lost 2 bases and the J gene lost 3 bases, with 13 bases spanning the gap. CDR1 and CDR2 (germline): SEHNR, FQNEAQ (reference sequence). The CDR3 consists of 15 residues. This chain's CDR3 is CASSLLGDSEETQYF. The DNA for the CDR3 is TGTGCCAGCAGCTTATTGGGGGACTCAGAAGAGACCCAGTACTTC.

The rearrangement joins TRBV18 to TRBJ1-1, with 7 bases aligning to TRBD1. This CDR3 has 17 amino acids. CDR1 KGHSH and CDR2 LQKENI come from the germline V gene. The V gene end was trimmed by 3 bases and the J gene end by 2 bases; junction bases not matched to a gene: 12. CDR3 nucleotides: TGTGCCAGCTCACCTCTAAGAGGGGGCGGAACCAACACTGAAGCTTTCTTT. Protein: CASSPLRGGGTNTEAFF. Using reference TRBV18 and TRBJ1-1 for the parts outside the CDR3, the full variable domain is NAGVMQNPRHLVRRRGQEARLRCSPMKGHSHVYWYRQLPEEGLKFMVYLQKENIIDESGMPKERFSAEFPKEGPSILRIQQVVRGDSAAYFCASSPLRGGGTNTEAFFGQGTRLTVV.

The chain employs TRBV5-6 and TRBJ1-2; D is perhaps TRBD1 (6 bases). In germline, CDR1 is SGHDT, CDR2 YYEEEE. Trimming stripped 1 base from V and 0 bases from J, with 7 bases between. This CDR3 region has 14 residues. The CDR3 reads CASSLNRANYGYTF. In DNA, the CDR3 is TGTGCCAGCAGCTTGAACAGGGCTAACTATGGCTACACCTTC.

This chain links TRBV6-5 with TRBJ2-7; D might be TRBD1 (5 bases). Germline V CDR1 and CDR2: MNHEY, SVGAGI. The CDR3 totals 16 residues. Deletions cut 3 bases from V and 4 bases from J, with 19 bases between. In DNA, the CDR3 is TGTGCCAGCAGTTATTCGCAGCAGGGCTGGATGTACGAGCAGTACTTC. Translated: CASSYSQQGWMYEQYF.

The chain is built from TRBV5-5 and TRBJ1-2; D is undetermined. The ends were cut back, 4 bases at V and 3 bases at J, with 10 bases in the middle. The CDR3 loop spans 13 amino acids. In germline, CDR1 is SGHKS, CDR2 YYEKEE (reference sequence). The CDR3 DNA reads as TGTGCCAGCAGCCCCGGGAGTTACTATGGCTACACCTTC. It translates to CASSPGSYYGYTF.

V and J are TRBV11-2 and TRBJ2-5; the match to TRBD2 covers 8 bases. The CDR3 is 16 amino acids. Germline trimming cut 6 bases from V and 7 bases from J; bases unmatched to any gene: 16. Germline V gives CDR1 SGHAT, CDR2 FQNNGV. Here the CDR3 DNA reads TGTGCCAGCAGAGAGGGCCTAGCGGGTAGGATAGGGACCCAGTACTTC. Translation: CASREGLAGRIGTQYF.

CDR3 amino acids: CASTSRRYGYTF. The CDR3 DNA reads TGTGCCAGCACCAGCAGGCGCTATGGCTACACCTTC. This chain uses TRBV6-5 with TRBJ1-2; no reliable D call. V lost 7 bases, J lost 4 bases, and 10 bases lay in between. Germline lookup yields CDR1 MNHEY and CDR2 SVGAGI. This CDR3 region has 12 residues.